What follows are 25 T cell receptor beta chains derived from one specimen sequenced in a study of blood T cell repertoires in COVID-19 (TCRdb year 2020). The method behind the library was the immunoSEQ multiplex PCR assay. Sourced from immuneACCESS, this table was stored by TCRdb with only in-frame sequences that have V and J called. A share of the clones is absent; for the studies checked, an unresolved V gene accounts for under half, and the remainder has no known explanation. The sample table records under 400,000 clones; around 87% of these occur just once. Jointly, the top ten make up over 9.5% of the sample. Sequencing used peripheral blood. All receptors come from a woman under 40 with COVID-19, enrolled during active disease.

This chain connects TRBV10-3 to TRBJ1-5; 8 bases align to TRBD1. The CDR3 is made up of 15 amino acids. Germline lookup yields CDR1 ENHRY and CDR2 SYGVKD. V lost 6 bases to trimming and J lost 2 bases; unmatched junction nucleotides: 6. CDR3 DNA sequence: TGTGCCATCAGCCTGGGACAGGCGGGCAATCAGCCCCAGCATTTT. This codes for CAISLGQAGNQPQHF.

The chain has TRBV4-1 and TRBJ2-3; 10 nucleotides line up with TRBD2. Germline V gene lookup returns CDR1 MGHRA and CDR2 YSYEKL. The CDR3 length is 16 residues. Unmatched junction bases numbered 11, after V lost 5 bases and J lost 6 bases. CDR3 sequence: CASSWASGRGADTQYF. Written as DNA, the CDR3 is TGCGCCAGCAGCTGGGCTAGCGGGAGAGGGGCCGATACGCAGTATTTT.

The rearrangement joins TRBV6-2 or TRBV6-3 to TRBJ1-1; 7 bases line up with TRBD1. Trimming took 4 bases from V and 8 from J; bases not matched to a gene: 13. Germline values: CDR1 MNHEY, CDR2 SVGEGT. This CDR3 is 15 amino acids long. CDR3 nucleotides: TGTGCCAGCAGTTCTGTAGGGGGCCGCCTCATAGAAGCTTTCTTT. Translation: CASSSVGGRLIEAFF.

The chain links TRBV30 to TRBJ2-5; D uncertain. The V end was cut by 0 bases, the J end by 7 bases, with 9 bases between. The CDR3 spans 12 residues. The germline V gene has CDR1 GTSNPN and CDR2 SVGIG (reference sequence). This CDR3 is CAWSVFGGTQYF. The CDR3 nucleotides read TGTGCCTGGAGTGTATTCGGCGGGACCCAGTACTTC.

This clone was picked up one time. The chain carries TRBV19 and TRBJ1-2, with D possibly TRBD1 on 6 matching bases. Trimming cost V 5 bases and J 4 bases, with 14 bases left between them. The CDR3 is 14 amino acids. Germline V CDR1 and CDR2: LNHDA, SQIVND (reference sequence). The CDR3 coding sequence is TGTGCCAGTAGTTTACAGGGATTCCTCTATGGCTACACCTTC. This sequence encodes CASSLQGFLYGYTF. Complete variable domain (other parts from reference TRBV19 and TRBJ1-2): DGGITQSPKYLFRKEGQNVTLSCEQNLNHDAMYWYRQDPGQGLRLIYYSQIVNDFQKGDIAEGYSVSREKKESFPLTVTSAQKNPTAFYLCASSLQGFLYGYTFGSGTRLTVV.

V and J are TRBV5-1 and TRBJ2-2; a possible D gene is TRBD2 (7 bases). The length of the CDR3 is 15 residues. Per germline, CDR1 SGHRS and CDR2 YFSETQ. With 10 bases removed from V and 4 bases from J, the gap between germline ends came to 20 bases. The CDR3 protein is CAPTWGGAITGELFF. In nucleotides, the CDR3 is TGCGCCCCCACCTGGGGGGGGGCGATCACCGGGGAGCTGTTTTTT.

The chain carries TRBV30 and TRBJ2-7; 7 positions match TRBD2. Germline CDR1 reads GTSNPN; CDR2 reads SVGIG (reference sequence). The V segment lost 2 bases and the J segment 2 bases; nucleotides outside the gene matches: 3. CDR3 length equals 13 residues. The CDR3 here is CAWSRSGAYEQYF. As DNA, the CDR3 is TGTGCCTGGAGTCGAAGCGGGGCCTACGAGCAGTACTTC.

V is TRBV7-3 and J is TRBJ1-1; D gene unclear. Trimming removed 6 bases at V and 1 base at J, with 9 bases between. The CDR3 runs to 13 residues. Germline V gene data show CDR1 as SGHTA and CDR2 as FQGTGA. The CDR3 bases are TGTGCCAGCAGGAGGGCCCGGAACACTGAAGCTTTCTTT. Translated, it gives CASRRARNTEAFF.

V and J are TRBV2 and TRBJ1-2; D is ambiguous. Per the germline V gene, CDR1 is SNHLY and CDR2 is FYNNEI. Trimming cost V 6 bases and J 3 bases, with 14 bases left between them. The CDR3 length is 14 residues. DNA for the CDR3: TGTGCCAGCAGAAAGGAGGGTCTAGACTATGGCTACACCTTC. This codes for CASRKEGLDYGYTF.

A few counts support this clone. V usage is TRBV21-1 and J usage is TRBJ2-7; the table's D call, TRBD1, has no DNA check behind it. TRBV21-1 is designated a pseudogene. This CDR3 has 14 amino acids. CDR3 DNA: TGTGCCAGCGCTATCGGACAGGGAATATACGAGCAGTACTTC. Translating gives CASAIGQGIYEQYF.

J is TRBJ2-1 and V is TRBV6-2 or TRBV6-3; D is unclear. V gave up 1 base and J gave up 9 bases, with 13 bases separating them. Per the germline V gene, CDR1 is MNHEY and CDR2 is SVGEGT. The length of the CDR3 is 14 residues. As DNA, the CDR3 is TGTGCCAGCAGTTACTTGTCAACCGGCGGTGAGCAGTTCTTC. It translates to CASSYLSTGGEQFF.

Only one count was recorded for this clone. The chain recombines TRBV6-4 with TRBJ2-7, with 9 bases fitting TRBD2. Per germline, CDR1 MRHNA and CDR2 SNTAGT. V trimming: 3 bases; J trimming: 5 bases; junction bases outside the gene matches: 23. This CDR3 has 20 residues. The CDR3 reads CASSDLSWGPGGSGSHEQYF. CDR3 coding DNA: TGTGCCAGCAGTGATCTTTCGTGGGGGCCCGGGGGTAGCGGGAGCCACGAGCAGTACTTC.

This clone was counted between two and nine times. This chain connects TRBV2 to TRBJ2-3; tentatively, D is TRBD1 (5 bases). This CDR3 contains 15 residues. V gave up 6 bases and J gave up 8 bases, with 21 bases separating them. Per the germline V gene, CDR1 is SNHLY and CDR2 is FYNNEI. The CDR3 region has the DNA TGTGCCAGCAGAGGGGATCCTCGACCAGGCGCTACGCAGTATTTT. Encoded protein: CASRGDPRPGATQYF.

The gene calls are TRBV5-1 and TRBJ2-3; a weak D match, TRBD2 (6 bases). Germline V lookup: CDR1 SGHRS, CDR2 YFSETQ. This CDR3 spans 15 amino acids. V lost 1 base to trimming and J lost 0 bases, with 9 bases between them. The CDR3 protein is CASSLLGTSTDTQYF. The CDR3 region has the DNA TGCGCCAGCAGCTTGCTAGGGACTAGCACAGATACGCAGTATTTT.

V is TRBV6-5 and J is TRBJ2-7; D uncertain. Trimming cost V 8 bases and J 2 bases, with 13 bases left between them. This CDR3 region has 13 residues. Germline V gives CDR1 MNHEY, CDR2 SVGAGI. CDR3 residues: CASGVEATYEQYF. CDR3 in DNA: TGTGCCAGCGGAGTCGAGGCAACCTACGAGCAGTACTTC.

The chain carries TRBV24-1 and TRBJ2-3; TRBD2 matches 9 bases. The junction had 6 bases not matched to a gene; V was cut back by 4 bases and J by 2 bases. Germline CDR1 reads KGHDR; CDR2 reads SFDVKD. The CDR3 loop spans 16 amino acids. CDR3 region: CATSETSGTATDTQYF. The CDR3 DNA reads as TGTGCCACCAGTGAGACTAGCGGAACAGCCACAGATACGCAGTATTTT.

This chain connects TRBV5-6 to TRBJ2-7, with a possible D match to TRBD2 (6 bases). The ends were cut back, 1 base at V and 4 bases at J, with 18 bases in the middle. The CDR3 has 16 residues. Germline V gene lookup returns CDR1 SGHDT and CDR2 YYEEEE. The CDR3 is CASSLWGLAPKYEQYF. In nucleotides, the CDR3 is TGTGCCAGCAGCTTGTGGGGCCTAGCGCCGAAATACGAGCAGTACTTC.

V gene TRBV5-1 combines with J gene TRBJ2-3, with D unclear. CDR3 length equals 12 residues. The germline CDR1 and CDR2 sequences are SGHRS and YFSETQ. The V and J ends lost 1 base and 3 bases respectively, with 3 bases between them. CDR3 protein: CASSLLTDTQYF. The CDR3 DNA is TGCGCCAGCAGCTTGTTAACAGATACGCAGTATTTT.

This chain joins TRBV28 and TRBJ1-5, with 8 positions matching TRBD1. CDR3 length equals 15 residues. The V and J ends lost 4 bases and 7 bases, in that order; junction bases with no gene match: 9. Germline V CDR1 and CDR2: MDHEN, SYDVKM. DNA for the CDR3: TGTGCCAGCAGTTCAGACAGGGGCCCGGACCAGCCCCAGCATTTT. Translated: CASSSDRGPDQPQHF.

The genes are TRBV11-1 and TRBJ2-7; D possibly corresponds to TRBD2 (5 bases). V gave up 5 bases and J gave up 0 bases, with 11 bases separating them. CDR3 length: 14 amino acids. CDR1 and CDR2 (germline): SGHAT, FQDESV (reference sequence). The CDR3 bases are TGTGCCAGCAGCAGAGGGCCAGACTCCTACGAGCAGTACTTC. Encoded protein: CASSRGPDSYEQYF.

As DNA, the CDR3 is TGTGCCAGCAGCCAAGACACGGGAGGGATCCTAGCCAAAAACATTCAGTACTTC. It yields the protein CASSQDTGGILAKNIQYF. The V and J genes are TRBV3-1 (or the pseudogene TRBV3-2) and TRBJ2-4; 8 nucleotides align to TRBD2. Germline V CDR1 and CDR2: LGHDT, YNNKEL (reference sequence). The V and J ends lost 0 bases and 0 bases, in that order; junction bases with no gene match: 7. CDR3 size: 18 residues.

The V and J genes are TRBV5-8 and TRBJ2-1; 16 nucleotides align to TRBD2. Germline CDR1 reads SGHTS; CDR2 reads YDEGEE. The CDR3 extends over 16 amino acids. With V trimmed by 4 bases and J by 8 bases, 6 bases remained unmatched. The CDR3 reads CASSPGTSGRDDEQFF. The CDR3 nucleotides read TGTGCCAGCAGCCCTGGGACTAGCGGGAGGGATGATGAGCAGTTCTTC.

The rearrangement joins TRBV24-1 to TRBJ2-5; D perhaps matches TRBD1 (6 bases). Trimming removed 7 bases at V and 5 bases at J, with 16 bases between. Germline V gene sequence: CDR1 KGHDR, CDR2 SFDVKD. This CDR3 comprises 14 residues. The DNA for the CDR3 is TGTGCCACCAGCGAGGCCAGGGGCAGCGAGACCCAGTACTTC. Translating it yields CATSEARGSETQYF.

The gene calls are TRBV9 and TRBJ2-7; D possibly corresponds to TRBD2 (6 bases). CDR1 and CDR2 from the germline V gene are SGDLS and YYNGEE. This CDR3 has 16 amino acids. Trimming took off 3 bases at V and 1 base at J, with 17 bases between the two ends. In DNA, the CDR3 is TGTGCCAGCAGCGAGGGAACTAGCACTTTTTCCTACGAGCAGTACTTC. Its protein is CASSEGTSTFSYEQYF.

This chain's CDR3 is CASSHPGQGYGYTF. The CDR3 DNA is TGTGCCAGCAGCCATCCGGGACAGGGGTATGGCTACACCTTC. V usage is TRBV7-9 and J usage is TRBJ1-2, with 10 bases matching TRBD1. This CDR3 region has 14 residues. Germline V gene sequence: CDR1 SEHNR, CDR2 FQNEAQ (reference sequence). Trimming removed 5 bases from V and 5 bases from J; junction bases left unmatched: 5. Using reference TRBV7-9 and TRBJ1-2 for the parts outside the CDR3, the full variable domain is DTGVSQNPRHKITKRGQNVTFRCDPISEHNRLYWYRQTLGQGPEFLTYFQNEAQLEKSRLLSDRFSAERPKGSFSTLEIQRTEQGDSAMYLCASSHPGQGYGYTFGSGTRLTVV.